These T cell receptor beta chains were read from a single sample in a study of regulatory T cells in long-lasting Graves disease. TCRdb redid the calling of the multiplex PCR reads with MiXCR, one entry per CDR3 protein. The sample carries around 400,000 distinct CDR3 sequences, about 10% recorded once. A further study also used this sample, focusing on T cells in Graves' hyperthyroidism and ophthalmopathy.

This specimen was peripheral blood mononuclear cells (PBMCs), taken at new diagnosis, from a patient treated with antithyroid drugs. The receptors here all came from a woman between 18 and 29 years old with Graves disease. CDR3s include the opening cysteine and the closing phenylalanine or tryptophan. Fields, in order: J gene, clone size, D gene, V gene, CDR3 DNA, CDR3 protein. D genes are given only for firm matches. Clone size is stated in some rows and not others, as once, few, many or a class when expanded.

J gene: TRBJ1-2
clone size: many
D gene: -
V gene: TRBV12-3/TRBV12-4
CDR3 DNA: TGTGCCAGCAGACGAAGGGGCGGACTATCCTTATATGGCTACACCTTC
CDR3 protein: CASRRRGGLSLYGYTF

J gene: TRBJ1-2
clone size: -
D gene: -
V gene: TRBV7-6
CDR3 DNA: TGTGCCAGCAGCCCTACTGAAGTCGGAGGCTATGGCTACACCTTC
CDR3 protein: CASSPTEVGGYGYTF

J gene: TRBJ2-1
clone size: many
D gene: TRBD2
V gene: TRBV11-2
CDR3 DNA: TGTGCCAGCAGTGGTTACTGGGGGAGGGCCAGCGATGAGCAGTTCTTC
CDR3 protein: CASSGYWGRASDEQFF

J gene: TRBJ1-2
clone size: many
D gene: -
V gene: TRBV6-5
CDR3 DNA: TGTGCCAGCAGTTACTTCTATGGCTACACCTTC
CDR3 protein: CASSYFYGYTF

J gene: TRBJ1-3
clone size: many
D gene: -
V gene: TRBV27
CDR3 DNA: TGTGCCAGCAGTTTATCGCTAAGGGTGGGAAACACCATATATTTT
CDR3 protein: CASSLSLRVGNTIYF

J gene: TRBJ2-5
clone size: many
D gene: -
V gene: TRBV30
CDR3 DNA: TGTGCCTGGAGTTTCAGGGGCAGGGAGACCCAGTACTTC
CDR3 protein: CAWSFRGRETQYF

J gene: TRBJ1-2
clone size: many
D gene: -
V gene: TRBV6-2/TRBV6-3
CDR3 DNA: TGTGCCAGCACCGATGGACCGTTGCCGAGGGATGGCTACACCTTC
CDR3 protein: CASTDGPLPRDGYTF

J gene: TRBJ1-4
clone size: -
D gene: -
V gene: TRBV5-8
CDR3 DNA: TGTGCCAGCAGCTTGGTTGGACGGGTAGAAAAACTGTTTTTT
CDR3 protein: CASSLVGRVEKLFF

J gene: TRBJ2-3
clone size: many
D gene: TRBD2
V gene: TRBV12-3/TRBV12-4
CDR3 DNA: TGTGCCAGCAGTTTCGTACCTAGCGGGGGTGGAGATACGCAGTATTTT
CDR3 protein: CASSFVPSGGGDTQYF

J gene: TRBJ2-5
clone size: many
D gene: -
V gene: TRBV5-6
CDR3 DNA: TGTGCCAGCAGCTTGGGGCCACCTGGGGGAGAGACCCAGTACTTC
CDR3 protein: CASSLGPPGGETQYF

J gene: TRBJ2-7
clone size: many
D gene: TRBD2
V gene: TRBV7-9
CDR3 DNA: TGTGCCAGCAGCTCTATCGGACTAGCGGGAGGGGAGCAGTACTTC
CDR3 protein: CASSSIGLAGGEQYF

J gene: TRBJ2-7
clone size: many
D gene: TRBD2
V gene: TRBV7-2
CDR3 DNA: TGTGCCAGCACCCTAGCGGGAGTCATATACGAGCAGTACTTC
CDR3 protein: CASTLAGVIYEQYF

J gene: TRBJ2-3
clone size: many
D gene: -
V gene: TRBV6-5
CDR3 DNA: TGTGCCAGCAGTTTGGGGAGCACGCAGTATTTT
CDR3 protein: CASSLGSTQYF

J gene: TRBJ2-2
clone size: few
D gene: -
V gene: TRBV4-3
CDR3 DNA: TGCGCCAGCAGCCAAGAAAGGATGATCACCGGGGAGCTGTTTTTT
CDR3 protein: CASSQERMITGELFF

J gene: TRBJ2-1
clone size: many
D gene: -
V gene: TRBV28
CDR3 DNA: TGTGCCAGCAGTTTAGTCGAGGGGTCGGACTCCTACAATGAGCAGTTCTTC
CDR3 protein: CASSLVEGSDSYNEQFF

J gene: TRBJ2-1
clone size: many
D gene: TRBD1
V gene: TRBV3-1
CDR3 DNA: TGTGCCAGCTCTCTAGAGGGACAGGGGAACTACAATGAGCAGTTCTTC
CDR3 protein: CASSLEGQGNYNEQFF

J gene: TRBJ2-1
clone size: many
D gene: TRBD1
V gene: TRBV7-3
CDR3 DNA: TGTGCCGGCAGCTGGGGACAGTCCTACAATGAGCAGTTCTTC
CDR3 protein: CAGSWGQSYNEQFF

J gene: TRBJ1-4
clone size: many
D gene: -
V gene: TRBV7-2
CDR3 DNA: TGTGCCAGCAGCTCCCAGGGCGTAGTTGGGGAAAAACTGTTTTTT
CDR3 protein: CASSSQGVVGEKLFF

J gene: TRBJ2-1
clone size: many
D gene: -
V gene: TRBV7-9
CDR3 DNA: TGTGCCAGCAGCTTATACTCTAGCCCCTACAATGAGCAGTTCTTC
CDR3 protein: CASSLYSSPYNEQFF

J gene: TRBJ1-2
clone size: -
D gene: -
V gene: TRBV7-2
CDR3 DNA: TGTGCCAGCAGCTTAGGCCCGTACTATGGCTACACCTTC
CDR3 protein: CASSLGPYYGYTF

J gene: TRBJ2-1
clone size: once
D gene: TRBD2
V gene: TRBV4-3
CDR3 DNA: TGCGCCAGCAGCCCCCCGGGACTAGCCTACAATGAGCAGTTCTTC
CDR3 protein: CASSPPGLAYNEQFF

J gene: TRBJ2-2
clone size: -
D gene: -
V gene: TRBV4-3
CDR3 DNA: TGCGCCAGCAGCCCAAACAGGGATGTCGGGGAGCTGTTTTTT
CDR3 protein: CASSPNRDVGELFF

J gene: TRBJ2-2
clone size: few
D gene: -
V gene: TRBV7-6
CDR3 DNA: TGTGCCAGCAGCTTAGCGATGAACACCGGGGAGCTGTTTTTT
CDR3 protein: CASSLAMNTGELFF

J gene: TRBJ1-4
clone size: once
D gene: -
V gene: TRBV7-9
CDR3 DNA: TGTGCCAGCAGCCCGTTAACTAATGAAAAACTGTTTTTT
CDR3 protein: CASSPLTNEKLFF

J gene: TRBJ2-1
clone size: many
D gene: TRBD2
V gene: TRBV19
CDR3 DNA: TGTGCCAGTAGTGGAGCTAGCGGGAGGGCTTTTTGGGAGCAGTTCTTC
CDR3 protein: CASSGASGRAFWEQFF

J gene: TRBJ1-2
clone size: few
D gene: -
V gene: TRBV19
CDR3 DNA: TGTGCCAGTACCATGGGGGAGTACTATGGCTACACCTTC
CDR3 protein: CASTMGEYYGYTF

J gene: TRBJ2-7
clone size: -
D gene: -
V gene: TRBV19
CDR3 DNA: TGTGCCCGAACGCCGCGGGGGCAGGACGAGCAGTACTTC
CDR3 protein: CARTPRGQDEQYF

J gene: TRBJ2-5
clone size: many
D gene: TRBD2
V gene: TRBV7-2
CDR3 DNA: TGTGCCAGCAGCTTAGGCGGGAGCAGGGAGACCCAGTACTTC
CDR3 protein: CASSLGGSRETQYF

J gene: TRBJ2-2
clone size: many
D gene: -
V gene: TRBV12-3/TRBV12-4
CDR3 DNA: TGTGCCAGCAGTTACCGGGGCTCGAACACCGGGGAGCTGTTTTTT
CDR3 protein: CASSYRGSNTGELFF

J gene: TRBJ2-5
clone size: many
D gene: -
V gene: TRBV20-1
CDR3 DNA: TGCAGTGCCTTGGATCCAGTTCCGGCTAGTAGGTCGGAGACCCAGTACTTC
CDR3 protein: CSALDPVPASRSETQYF

J gene: TRBJ1-2
clone size: many
D gene: -
V gene: TRBV18
CDR3 DNA: TGTGCCAGCTCACCACCGAATAACTATGACTACACCTTC
CDR3 protein: CASSPPNNYDYTF

J gene: TRBJ2-1
clone size: many
D gene: TRBD2
V gene: TRBV28
CDR3 DNA: TGTGCCAGCACTCGATACGGACTAGCGGGAGGTGCCAAGCAGTTCTTC
CDR3 protein: CASTRYGLAGGAKQFF

J gene: TRBJ2-2
clone size: few
D gene: -
V gene: TRBV6-5
CDR3 DNA: TGTGCCAGCAGTTACGGAGGAGTCACCGGGGAGCTGTTTTTT
CDR3 protein: CASSYGGVTGELFF

J gene: TRBJ1-1
clone size: many
D gene: TRBD1
V gene: TRBV12-3/TRBV12-4
CDR3 DNA: TGTGCCAGCGGGACAGGGCCGAACACTGAAGCTTTCTTT
CDR3 protein: CASGTGPNTEAFF

J gene: TRBJ2-6
clone size: -
D gene: -
V gene: TRBV28
CDR3 DNA: TGTGCCAGCAGTCGCCGGTCCGGGTTCTTCTCTGGGGCCAACGTCCTGACTTTC
CDR3 protein: CASSRRSGFFSGANVLTF

J gene: TRBJ1-2
clone size: few
D gene: TRBD1
V gene: TRBV12-3/TRBV12-4
CDR3 DNA: TGTGCCAGCAGACTCCGACAGGGGCAGGGCTATGGCTACACCTTC
CDR3 protein: CASRLRQGQGYGYTF

J gene: TRBJ1-4
clone size: many
D gene: TRBD1
V gene: TRBV28
CDR3 DNA: TGTGCCAGCAGTTTATCCCTCGTCAGGGGGGTTGAAAAACTGTTTTTT
CDR3 protein: CASSLSLVRGVEKLFF

J gene: TRBJ2-5
clone size: many
D gene: TRBD2
V gene: TRBV20-1
CDR3 DNA: TGCAGTGCTAGATCCGGGACTAGCGCCTACCAAGAGACCCAGTACTTC
CDR3 protein: CSARSGTSAYQETQYF

J gene: TRBJ1-2
clone size: many
D gene: -
V gene: TRBV12-3/TRBV12-4
CDR3 DNA: TGTGCCAGCAGTTTAATATCTAACTATGGCTACACCTTC
CDR3 protein: CASSLISNYGYTF

J gene: TRBJ1-1
clone size: -
D gene: TRBD1
V gene: TRBV5-1
CDR3 DNA: TGCGCCAGCAGCCCGGCCCGGGACAGGAGTGAAGCTTTCTTT
CDR3 protein: CASSPARDRSEAFF

J gene: TRBJ2-1
clone size: many
D gene: -
V gene: TRBV7-2
CDR3 DNA: TGTGCCAGCAGCGCGGGACAGACAAGCCATGAGCAGTTCTTC
CDR3 protein: CASSAGQTSHEQFF

J gene: TRBJ1-2
clone size: many
D gene: -
V gene: TRBV28
CDR3 DNA: TGTGCCAGCAGTCTAGAGGGAATCCTCCCCTATGGCTACACCTTC
CDR3 protein: CASSLEGILPYGYTF

J gene: TRBJ2-2
clone size: -
D gene: -
V gene: TRBV12-3/TRBV12-4
CDR3 DNA: TGTGCCAGCAGGACGACAGTCGGGGAGCTGTTTTTT
CDR3 protein: CASRTTVGELFF

J gene: TRBJ2-1
clone size: -
D gene: -
V gene: TRBV6-4
CDR3 DNA: TGTGCCAGCAGTGGGGGTCCAGCGGGTACTAAATTCTCCTACAATGAGCAGTTCTTC
CDR3 protein: CASSGGPAGTKFSYNEQFF

J gene: TRBJ1-5
clone size: many
D gene: -
V gene: TRBV2
CDR3 DNA: TGTGCCAGCAGCGATACACCGACAGTAAGCAATCAGCCCCAGCATTTT
CDR3 protein: CASSDTPTVSNQPQHF

J gene: TRBJ2-4
clone size: many
D gene: -
V gene: TRBV3-1
CDR3 DNA: TGTGCCAGCAGCCAAGGGAAATGGGGGGTAGCCAAAAACATTCAGTACTTC
CDR3 protein: CASSQGKWGVAKNIQYF

J gene: TRBJ1-2
clone size: many
D gene: -
V gene: TRBV11-3
CDR3 DNA: TGTGCCAGCAGCTTAAATCCGGGACGGGATGAGGATGGCTACACCTTC
CDR3 protein: CASSLNPGRDEDGYTF

J gene: TRBJ1-1
clone size: many
D gene: -
V gene: TRBV11-1
CDR3 DNA: TGTGCCAGCAGCGGCCGGCATCAGGGGATGGACACTGAAGCTTTCTTT
CDR3 protein: CASSGRHQGMDTEAFF

J gene: TRBJ2-1
clone size: many
D gene: TRBD2
V gene: TRBV6-1
CDR3 DNA: TGTGCCAGCACCCCGCTAGCGGAGCCTTACAATGAGCAGTTCTTC
CDR3 protein: CASTPLAEPYNEQFF

J gene: TRBJ2-2
clone size: many
D gene: TRBD1
V gene: TRBV27
CDR3 DNA: TGTGCCAGCAGTTTAAGTCCAGGGGGCAGAGGGGAGCTGTTTTTT
CDR3 protein: CASSLSPGGRGELFF

J gene: TRBJ2-7
clone size: -
D gene: TRBD2
V gene: TRBV20-1
CDR3 DNA: TGCAGGGTCAGTGGGACTAGCGGATACGAGCAGGACTTC
CDR3 protein: CRVSGTSGYEQDF

J gene: TRBJ2-3
clone size: once
D gene: -
V gene: TRBV9
CDR3 DNA: TGTGCCAGCAGCGTAGGGGTGGGTGCAGATACGCAGTATTTT
CDR3 protein: CASSVGVGADTQYF

J gene: TRBJ2-4
clone size: many
D gene: -
V gene: TRBV27
CDR3 DNA: TGTGCCAGCAGTTCCGCGGGGCCTGAAAACATTCAGTACTTC
CDR3 protein: CASSSAGPENIQYF

J gene: TRBJ1-1
clone size: -
D gene: -
V gene: TRBV9
CDR3 DNA: TGTGCCAGCAGCGTAGACCCGGCGTGGAGCACTGAAGCTTTCTTT
CDR3 protein: CASSVDPAWSTEAFF

J gene: TRBJ1-2
clone size: few
D gene: TRBD1
V gene: TRBV5-1
CDR3 DNA: TGCGCCAGCAGCTTTACAGGGGCTAACTATGGCTACACCTTC
CDR3 protein: CASSFTGANYGYTF